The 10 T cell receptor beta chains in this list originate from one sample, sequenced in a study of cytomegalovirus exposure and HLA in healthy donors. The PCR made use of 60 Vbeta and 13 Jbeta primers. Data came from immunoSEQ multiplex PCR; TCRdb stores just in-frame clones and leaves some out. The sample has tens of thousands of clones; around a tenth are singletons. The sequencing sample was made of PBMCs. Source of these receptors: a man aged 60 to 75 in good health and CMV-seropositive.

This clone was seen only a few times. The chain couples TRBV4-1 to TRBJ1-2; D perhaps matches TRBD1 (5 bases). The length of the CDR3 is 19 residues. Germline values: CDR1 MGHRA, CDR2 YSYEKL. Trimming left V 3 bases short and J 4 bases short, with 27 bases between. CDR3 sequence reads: CASSQTSPAGGQGGYGYTF. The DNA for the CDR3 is TGCGCCAGCAGCCAGACCTCGCCGGCGGGGGGTCAGGGCGGCTATGGCTACACCTTC.

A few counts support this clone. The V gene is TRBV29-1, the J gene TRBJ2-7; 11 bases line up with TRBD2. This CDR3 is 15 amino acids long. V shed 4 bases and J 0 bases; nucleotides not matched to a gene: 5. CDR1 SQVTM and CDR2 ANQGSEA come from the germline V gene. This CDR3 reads CSVVLAGGSSYEQYF. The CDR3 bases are TGCAGCGTTGTCCTAGCGGGAGGTAGCTCCTACGAGCAGTACTTC.

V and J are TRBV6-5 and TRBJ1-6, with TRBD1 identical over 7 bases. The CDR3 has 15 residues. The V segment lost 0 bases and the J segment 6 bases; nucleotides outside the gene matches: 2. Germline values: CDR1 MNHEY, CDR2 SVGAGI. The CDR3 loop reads CASSYSPGGNSPLHF. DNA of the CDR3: TGTGCCAGCAGTTACTCGCCAGGGGGTAATTCACCCCTCCACTTT.

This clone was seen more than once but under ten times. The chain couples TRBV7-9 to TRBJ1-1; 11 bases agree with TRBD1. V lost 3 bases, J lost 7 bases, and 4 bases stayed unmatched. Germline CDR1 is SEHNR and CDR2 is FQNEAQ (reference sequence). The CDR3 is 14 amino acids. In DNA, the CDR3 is TGTGCCAGCAGCTTCGGACAGGGGGCGGTTGAAGCTTTCTTT. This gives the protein CASSFGQGAVEAFF.

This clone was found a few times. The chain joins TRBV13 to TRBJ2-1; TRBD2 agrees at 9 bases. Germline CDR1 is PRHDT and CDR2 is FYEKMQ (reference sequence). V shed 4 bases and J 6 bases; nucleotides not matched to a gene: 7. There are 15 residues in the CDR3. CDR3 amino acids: CASSSVGLATNEQFF. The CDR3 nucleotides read TGTGCCAGCAGCTCCGTGGGACTAGCTACCAATGAGCAGTTCTTC.

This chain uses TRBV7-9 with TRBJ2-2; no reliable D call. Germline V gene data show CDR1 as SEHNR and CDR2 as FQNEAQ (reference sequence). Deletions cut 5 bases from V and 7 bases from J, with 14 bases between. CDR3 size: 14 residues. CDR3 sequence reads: CASSAEYPGGELFF. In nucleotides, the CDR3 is TGTGCCAGCAGCGCGGAGTACCCGGGCGGGGAGCTGTTTTTT.

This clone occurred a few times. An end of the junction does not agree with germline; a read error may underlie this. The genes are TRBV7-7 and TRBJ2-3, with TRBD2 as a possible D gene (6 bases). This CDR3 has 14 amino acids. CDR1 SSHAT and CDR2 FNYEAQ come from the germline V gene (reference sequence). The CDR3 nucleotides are TGTGCTAGCAGCCCCATAGCGGACACAGATACGCAGTATTTT. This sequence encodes CASSPIADTDTQYF.

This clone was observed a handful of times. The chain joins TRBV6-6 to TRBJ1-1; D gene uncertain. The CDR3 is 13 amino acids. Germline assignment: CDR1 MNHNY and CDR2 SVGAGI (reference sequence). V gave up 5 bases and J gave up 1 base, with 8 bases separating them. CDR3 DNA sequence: TGTGCCAGCAGTCTCCAGAAGAACACTGAAGCTTTCTTT. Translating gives CASSLQKNTEAFF.

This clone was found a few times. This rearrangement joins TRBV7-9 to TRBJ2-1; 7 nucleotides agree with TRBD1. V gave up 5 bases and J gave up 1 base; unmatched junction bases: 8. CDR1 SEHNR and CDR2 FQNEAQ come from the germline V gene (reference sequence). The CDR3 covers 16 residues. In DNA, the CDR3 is TGTGCCAGCAGCCTTTCTAGGGACAGTTCCTACAATGAGCAGTTCTTC. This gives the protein CASSLSRDSSYNEQFF.

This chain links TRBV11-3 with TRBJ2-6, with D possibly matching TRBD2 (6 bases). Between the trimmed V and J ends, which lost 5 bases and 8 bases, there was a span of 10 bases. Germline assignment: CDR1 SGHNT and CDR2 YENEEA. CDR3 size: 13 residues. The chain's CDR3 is CASSHSGTNVLTF. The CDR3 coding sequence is TGTGCCAGCAGCCATAGCGGAACCAACGTCCTGACTTTC. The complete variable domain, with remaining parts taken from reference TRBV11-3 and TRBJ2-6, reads EAGVVQSPRYKIIEKKQPVAFWCNPISGHNTLYWYLQNLGQGPELLIRYENEEAVDDSQLPKDRFSAERLKGVDSTLKIQPAELGDSAVYLCASSHSGTNVLTFGAGSRLTVL.